This T cell receptor beta chain was sequenced during a study of vaccination and CD4 T cells after COVID-19. Sequencing of cultured CD4+ T cell DNA used the Oncomine TCR Beta short-read assay. TCRdb re-analysed the PCR reads in MiXCR, keeping a single row per CDR3 protein. The data contain 15,000 or so distinct CDR3 sequences, about 29% of them singletons. As to this clonotype: Its cognate antigen is unknown.

Treatment of the sample: approximately 9-day PBMC culture with coronavirus spike peptide pools or control peptides (ViraFEST assay). CDR3 size: 16 residues. Germline lookup yields CDR1 SGDLS and CDR2 YYNGEE. The V end lost 0 bases, the J end lost 1 base, and 10 bases lay between the germline ends. Sequenced: cultured CD4+ T cells from blood. The TCR was taken from a human donor with COVID-19. The V gene is TRBV9, the J gene TRBJ2-2; TRBD2 is a possible D gene (5 bases). The CDR3 coding sequence is TGTGCCAGCAGCGTAGGACCCGGAGGGAACACCGGGGAGCTGTTTTTT. It translates to CASSVGPGGNTGELFF.